These T cell receptor beta chains were read from a single sample in a study of control samples from healthy donors and cancer patients. Some clones are missing from TCRdb's copy, which holds only in-frame ones; the method was immunoSEQ multiplex PCR. The repertoire has 57,000 or so clones, roughly 89% of them found once; the top ten carry 6%. Specimen: PBMCs. The receptors originated from a man aged 60-69 years with colorectal cancer. CDR3s include the opening cysteine and the closing phenylalanine or tryptophan. D genes are given only for firm matches. Rows may omit the clone size; those that give it use once, few, many or a size class.

length,size,D,J,V,DNA,CDR3
18,-,-,TRBJ1-6,TRBV6-4,TGTGCCAGCAGTGACAGAATCAGGGCGGACTCCTATAATTCACCCCTCCACTTT,CASSDRIRADSYNSPLHF
12,-,-,TRBJ2-7,TRBV6-5,TGTGCCAGCAGGCAGGGGAACTACGAGCAGTACTTC,CASRQGNYEQYF
16,-,TRBD1,TRBJ1-3,TRBV7-8,TGTGCCAGCAGCTTAGGGGCCCGGGACAGGGGAAACACCATATATTTT,CASSLGARDRGNTIYF
15,-,-,TRBJ1-2,TRBV28,TGTGCCAGCAGTCCTACCTCGCCACTTAACTATGGCTACACCTTC,CASSPTSPLNYGYTF
15,-,-,TRBJ2-2,TRBV6-5,TGTGCCAGCAGTTACTCGGGCTCCCCCACCGGGGAGCTGTTTTTT,CASSYSGSPTGELFF
17,-,TRBD2,TRBJ2-1,TRBV3-1/TRBV3-2,TGTGCCAGCAGCCAAGGGTGGGGCGGGGGAGCCTACAATGAGCAGTTCTTC,CASSQGWGGGAYNEQFF
16,-,-,TRBJ2-6,TRBV19,TGTGCCAGTAGGAAGAACCCCAACTCTGGGGCCAACGTCCTGACTTTC,CASRKNPNSGANVLTF
14,-,-,TRBJ1-4,TRBV11-3,TGTGCCAGCAGCAAAGGGGGGCCCAATGAAAAACTGTTTTTT,CASSKGGPNEKLFF
13,once,-,TRBJ1-5,TRBV9,TGTGCCAGCAGCATAGAAGGGGGTCAGCCCCAGCATTTT,CASSIEGGQPQHF
15,-,-,TRBJ1-3,TRBV7-9,TGTGCCAGCAGCCCCCCGGTTACGGCGGCTCACACCATATATTTT,CASSPPVTAAHTIYF
14,once,-,TRBJ2-1,TRBV25-1,TGTGCCAGCAGTGGGACCGTAAAAGACAATGAGCAGTTCTTC,CASSGTVKDNEQFF
14,-,-,TRBJ2-5,TRBV11-1,TGTGCCAGCAGCCAAATAGGGGGGGGTGAGACCCAGTACTTC,CASSQIGGGETQYF
13,-,-,TRBJ1-2,TRBV5-1,TGCGCCAGCAGCTTGACATCCCAGGGAGGCTACACCTTC,CASSLTSQGGYTF
14,once,-,TRBJ1-2,TRBV6-5,TGTGCCAGCAGTTACGAGGGGGGAGACTATGGCTACACCTTC,CASSYEGGDYGYTF
16,-,-,TRBJ2-7,TRBV11-2,TGTGCCAGCAGCTTGGCTCCCTCCAGGGCCACCTACGAGCAGTACTTC,CASSLAPSRATYEQYF
15,-,-,TRBJ2-7,TRBV6-2/TRBV6-3,TGTGCCAGCAGCCTGCAGGACGTGAGCTCCTACGAGCAGTACTTC,CASSLQDVSSYEQYF
15,-,-,TRBJ2-7,TRBV9,TGTGCCAGCAGCGTAGAGGTGGGGGCAAGATACGAGCAGTACTTC,CASSVEVGARYEQYF
13,once,-,TRBJ1-1,TRBV6-5,TGTGCCAGCAGCCACGACAGGAGCCCTGAAGCTTTCTTT,CASSHDRSPEAFF
14,-,-,TRBJ1-5,TRBV7-9,TGTGCCAGCAGCTTAGCGGGGGGCAATCAGCCCCAGCATTTT,CASSLAGGNQPQHF
14,-,TRBD1,TRBJ2-1,TRBV11-3,TGTGCCAGCAGACGGGACAGGGGACACAATGAGCAGTTCTTC,CASRRDRGHNEQFF
12,few,-,TRBJ2-3,TRBV6-2/TRBV6-3,TGTGCCAGCAGTTACGCGTGGATTACGCAGTATTTT,CASSYAWITQYF
14,once,TRBD1,TRBJ1-2,TRBV3-1/TRBV3-2,TGTGCCAGCAGCCGAGGACAGGGGGAGGATGGCTACACCTTC,CASSRGQGEDGYTF
10,-,-,TRBJ1-1,TRBV10-1,TGCCGGGGACAGAACACTGAAGCTTTCTTT,CRGQNTEAFF
15,-,TRBD1,TRBJ2-5,TRBV11-2,TGTGCCAGCAGCGCCCCAGGCAGGGGGCGGGAGACCCAGTACTTC,CASSAPGRGRETQYF